This TCR beta chain was observed in a study of control samples from healthy donors and cancer patients. Assay used: immunoSEQ multiplex PCR; TCRdb lists only in-frame clones, some missing. The sample carries more than 85,000 clones, about 90% recorded once. About this clone itself: One end of the junction is discordant with germline, which a read error may explain.

This sequence was found in a woman between 18 and 30 years old in good health. What was sequenced was blood.

The CDR3, as DNA: TGTGCCAGCAGTTTAGATCGAATAAGGCATTTT. Its protein product is CASSLDRIRHF. The chain links TRBV12-3 or TRBV12-4 to TRBJ1-3; D unclear. The CDR3 spans 11 residues.